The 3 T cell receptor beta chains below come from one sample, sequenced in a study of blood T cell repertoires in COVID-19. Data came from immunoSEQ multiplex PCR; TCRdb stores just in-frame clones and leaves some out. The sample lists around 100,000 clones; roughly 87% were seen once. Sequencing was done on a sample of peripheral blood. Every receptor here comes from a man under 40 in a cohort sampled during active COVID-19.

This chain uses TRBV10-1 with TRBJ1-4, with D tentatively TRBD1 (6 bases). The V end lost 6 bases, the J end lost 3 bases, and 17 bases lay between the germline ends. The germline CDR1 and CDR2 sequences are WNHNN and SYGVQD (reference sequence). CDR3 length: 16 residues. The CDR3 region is CASRPAGVHANEKLFF. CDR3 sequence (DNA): TGCGCCAGCAGACCGGCAGGGGTGCATGCTAATGAAAAACTGTTTTTT.

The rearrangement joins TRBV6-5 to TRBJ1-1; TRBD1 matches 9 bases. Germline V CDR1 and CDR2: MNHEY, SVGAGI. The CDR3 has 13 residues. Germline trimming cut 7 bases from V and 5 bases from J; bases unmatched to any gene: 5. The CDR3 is CASIRQGGTEAFF. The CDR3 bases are TGTGCCAGCATAAGACAGGGGGGTACTGAAGCTTTCTTT.

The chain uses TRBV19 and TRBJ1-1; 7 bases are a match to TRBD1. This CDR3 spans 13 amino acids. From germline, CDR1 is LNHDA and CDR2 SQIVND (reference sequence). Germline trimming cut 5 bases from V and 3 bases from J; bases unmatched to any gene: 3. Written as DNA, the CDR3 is TGTGCCAGTAGTGAAGACAGGGACACTGAAGCTTTCTTT. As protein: CASSEDRDTEAFF. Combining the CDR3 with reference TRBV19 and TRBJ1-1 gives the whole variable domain DGGITQSPKYLFRKEGQNVTLSCEQNLNHDAMYWYRQDPGQGLRLIYYSQIVNDFQKGDIAEGYSVSREKKESFPLTVTSAQKNPTAFYLCASSEDRDTEAFFGQGTRLTVV.